The TCR beta chain described here comes from a study of T cell repertoires in cytomegalovirus infection. Across the whole study: Public TCR beta signatures provided an indication of both CMV infection and a matching HLA type.

General observations from the study: Using cumulative public TCR beta family frequency, the authors identified those who carried CMV together with the relevant HLA. HLA-C-restricted TCR beta clonotypes specific for CMV led the ex vivo response.

The germline CDR1 and CDR2 sequences are SGHKS and YYEKEE (reference sequence). This CDR3 region has 15 residues. Trimming at V came to 4 bases and at J to 10 bases, leaving 11 bases not matched to a gene. As to this clonotype: Its antigen remains unidentified.

TCRdb recomputed calls from the reads with MiXCR, one row per CDR3 protein. The table has 200,000 to 300,000 distinct CDR3 sequences, about 13% seen once. The sequencing sample was made of PBMCs. The TCR sequence derives from a human donor in good health (CMV status not recorded). Some clones in this sample may be carry-over from other donors' samples. V and J are TRBV5-5 and TRBJ2-1; 10 bases align to TRBD2. The CDR3: CASSPGLAIPGEQFF. CDR3 bases: TGTGCCAGCAGCCCGGGACTAGCGATACCTGGGGAGCAGTTCTTC.